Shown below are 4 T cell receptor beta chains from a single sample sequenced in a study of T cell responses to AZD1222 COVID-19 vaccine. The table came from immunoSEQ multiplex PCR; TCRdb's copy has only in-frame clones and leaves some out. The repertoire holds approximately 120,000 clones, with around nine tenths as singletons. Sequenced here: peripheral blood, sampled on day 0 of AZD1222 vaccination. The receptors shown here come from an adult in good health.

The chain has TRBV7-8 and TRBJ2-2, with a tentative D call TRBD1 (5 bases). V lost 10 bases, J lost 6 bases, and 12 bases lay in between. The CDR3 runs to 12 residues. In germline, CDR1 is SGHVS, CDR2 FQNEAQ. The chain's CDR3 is CAILGAPGELFF. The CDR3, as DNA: TGTGCCATACTTGGGGCCCCCGGGGAGCTGTTTTTT.

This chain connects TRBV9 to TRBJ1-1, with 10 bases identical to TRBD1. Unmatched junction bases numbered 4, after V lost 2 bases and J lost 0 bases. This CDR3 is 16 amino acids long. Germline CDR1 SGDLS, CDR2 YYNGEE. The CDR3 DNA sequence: TGTGCCAGCAGCGTGACAGGGGGCTACATGAACACTGAAGCTTTCTTT. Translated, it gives CASSVTGGYMNTEAFF.

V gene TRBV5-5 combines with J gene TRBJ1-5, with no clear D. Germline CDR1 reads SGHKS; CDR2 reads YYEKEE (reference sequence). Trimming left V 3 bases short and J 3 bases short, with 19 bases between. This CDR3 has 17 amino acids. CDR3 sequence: CASSSRMGWVDNQPQHF. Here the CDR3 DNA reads TGTGCCAGCAGCTCCAGAATGGGATGGGTCGACAATCAGCCCCAGCATTTT. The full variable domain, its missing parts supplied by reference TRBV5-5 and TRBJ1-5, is DAGVTQSPTHLIKTRGQQVTLRCSPISGHKSVSWYQQVLGQGPQFIFQYYEKEERGRGNFPDRFSARQFPNYSSELNVNALLLGDSALYLCASSSRMGWVDNQPQHFGDGTRLSIL.

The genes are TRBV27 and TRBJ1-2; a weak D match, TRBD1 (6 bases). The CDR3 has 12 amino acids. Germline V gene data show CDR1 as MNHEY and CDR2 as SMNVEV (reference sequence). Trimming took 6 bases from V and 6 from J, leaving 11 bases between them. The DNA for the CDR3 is TGTGCCAGCAGACCAACAGGGCATGGCTACACCTTC. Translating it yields CASRPTGHGYTF.